Described below is a single TCR beta chain sequence and its context. This entry is derived from a study of control samples from healthy donors and cancer patients. Measured with immunoSEQ multiplex PCR; TCRdb has only the in-frame clones, and not every one. Of 50,000 or so clones in the sample, around 95% were seen once. This CDR3 has 17 amino acids. Germline V gene sequence: CDR1 SGHNT, CDR2 YYREEE (reference sequence). J was trimmed by 1 base and V by 0 bases; bases with no gene match: 7. This clonotype was obtained from a woman younger than 35 in good health. Source material: blood. This chain links TRBV5-4 with TRBJ1-2; 9 bases are a match to TRBD1. CDR3 DNA: TGTGCCAGCAGCTTGGCCCTAAGGACAGGGGATAACTATGGCTACACCTTC. Translation: CASSLALRTGDNYGYTF.